In this sample, the clone carrying this TCR beta chain turned up many times. A constant-region primer served to make TCR beta cDNA from about 530 ng total RNA. The TCR beta library was amplified through three nested multiplex PCR rounds in a modified ARM-PCR procedure. Running 10 cycles apiece, the first two PCR rounds relied on TRBV1-TRBV30 forward primers together with a C-beta reverse primer. TCRdb fed the multiplex PCR reads into MiXCR, producing one record per CDR3 protein. The repertoire holds approximately 340,000 distinct CDR3 sequences, with 65% as singletons. They got blood RNA out of unsorted whole blood and also pulled out germline DNA. The CDR3 sequence is 16 residues long. The junction had 11 bases not matched to a gene; V was cut back by 5 bases and J by 4 bases. The data were taken from a study of tumor-infiltrating lymphocytes in primary liver carcinoma.

The chain uses TRBV12-3 or TRBV12-4 and TRBJ2-3; 8 nucleotides line up with TRBD2. Sequenced material: peripheral blood. The TCR sequence derives from a man aged 40-49 years with primary liver carcinoma and hepatitis B virus infection. CDR3 residues: CASSRPDGLAADTQYF. In DNA form, the CDR3 reads TGTGCCAGCAGTCGACCTGACGGACTAGCCGCAGATACGCAGTATTTT.